Below, 10 T cell receptor beta chains from the same sample are listed, as sequenced in a study of cytomegalovirus exposure and HLA in healthy donors. The method was immunoSEQ multiplex PCR; TCRdb's version includes in-frame clones alone and lacks a portion of them. Of about 73,000 clones in the sample, roughly 95% were seen once. Specimen: PBMCs. The receptors come from a man younger than 35 in good health and CMV-seronegative.

V and J are TRBV12-5 and TRBJ1-4; D remains ambiguous. The CDR3 contains 15 residues. Germline V lookup: CDR1 LGHNT, CDR2 FRNRAP. The V gene lost 3 bases and the J gene lost 0 bases, with 8 bases spanning the gap. CDR3 loop: CASGFMAATNEKLFF. CDR3 in DNA: TGTGCTAGTGGTTTCATGGCCGCAACTAATGAAAAACTGTTTTTT.

This chain joins TRBV6-1 and TRBJ2-3; TRBD2 agrees at 13 bases. This CDR3 is 15 amino acids long. The germline CDR1 and CDR2 sequences are MNHNS and SASEGT. Trimming cost V 10 bases and J 8 bases; bases outside gene matches: 12. CDR3 sequence: CAIFRTSGGAGTQYF. The CDR3 DNA reads TGTGCCATCTTCCGAACTAGCGGGGGGGCGGGTACGCAGTATTTT.

This chain joins TRBV29-1 and TRBJ2-7; 8 bases are a match to TRBD2. Germline V gives CDR1 SQVTM, CDR2 ANQGSEA. CDR3 size: 15 residues. After removal of 2 bases from V and 2 bases from J, the junction contained 8 bases not matched to a gene. CDR3 sequence reads: CSVERLAGATYEQYF. CDR3 sequence (DNA): TGCAGCGTTGAAAGGCTAGCGGGTGCGACCTACGAGCAGTACTTC.

The V and J genes are TRBV7-3 and TRBJ2-1; TRBD1 matches at 7 bases. There are 16 residues in the CDR3. Per germline, CDR1 SGHTA and CDR2 FQGTGA. V lost 5 bases to trimming and J lost 2 bases; unmatched junction nucleotides: 9. CDR3 nucleotides: TGTGCCAGCAGCGGCTCAGGACAGGTTGCCTACAATGAGCAGTTCTTC. Its protein is CASSGSGQVAYNEQFF.

The chain has TRBV11-1 and TRBJ2-2; 9 positions match TRBD1. The CDR3 has 18 amino acids. J was trimmed by 0 bases and V by 5 bases; bases with no gene match: 10. Germline V gene sequence: CDR1 SGHAT, CDR2 FQDESV (reference sequence). The CDR3 nucleotides read TGTGCCAGCAGCCCTACCGGGACAGGGTTCGCGAACACCGGGGAGCTGTTTTTT. Its translation is CASSPTGTGFANTGELFF.

V gene TRBV18 combines with J gene TRBJ2-7; D remains ambiguous. Trimming pared 0 bases from V and 1 base from J, leaving 7 bases between. The CDR3 spans 14 residues. Per germline, CDR1 KGHSH and CDR2 LQKENI. The CDR3 DNA reads as TGTGCCAGCTCACCACCGAGCTCTTCCTACGAGCAGTACTTC. Translation gives CASSPPSSSYEQYF. The full variable domain, completed using reference TRBV18 and TRBJ2-7, is NAGVMQNPRHLVRRRGQEARLRCSPMKGHSHVYWYRQLPEEGLKFMVYLQKENIIDESGMPKERFSAEFPKEGPSILRIQQVVRGDSAAYFCASSPPSSSYEQYFGPGTRLTVT.

The V gene is TRBV20-1, the J gene TRBJ2-1; D uncertain. Germline values: CDR1 DFQATT, CDR2 SNEGSKA (reference sequence). The CDR3 spans 11 residues. V lost 3 bases and J 7 bases, leaving 7 bases between the germline ends. CDR3 sequence (DNA): TGCAGTGCTAGGAGAGCGAATGAGCAGTTCTTC. This translates into CSARRANEQFF.

CDR3 sequence reads: CASSSQRGMEGYTF. DNA for the CDR3: TGTGCCAGCAGCTCACAACGGGGGATGGAGGGCTACACCTTC. The chain recombines TRBV7-2 with TRBJ1-2; tentatively, D is TRBD1 (5 bases). In germline, CDR1 is SGHTA, CDR2 FQGNSA. The CDR3 is made up of 14 amino acids. Trimming left V 4 bases short and J 8 bases short, with 17 bases between.

This clone has a single count. This chain joins TRBV7-2 and TRBJ2-3; TRBD1 is a possible D gene (7 bases). Per the germline V gene, CDR1 is SGHTA and CDR2 is FQGNSA. The CDR3 runs to 15 residues. Trimming left V 4 bases short and J 2 bases short, with 13 bases between. The CDR3 bases are TGTGCCAGCAGCTACAGGGGACTTTCCACAGATACGCAGTATTTT. Translated, it gives CASSYRGLSTDTQYF.

The chain has TRBV27 and TRBJ2-4; D possibly corresponds to TRBD1 (5 bases). This CDR3 is 12 amino acids long. Germline-derived CDR1 and CDR2 are MNHEY and SMNVEV (reference sequence). Between the trimmed V and J ends, which lost 4 bases and 16 bases, there was a span of 17 bases. Here the CDR3 DNA reads TGTGCCAGCAGTTCGTTCCCAGGGCTACACTACTTC. Its protein product is CASSSFPGLHYF.